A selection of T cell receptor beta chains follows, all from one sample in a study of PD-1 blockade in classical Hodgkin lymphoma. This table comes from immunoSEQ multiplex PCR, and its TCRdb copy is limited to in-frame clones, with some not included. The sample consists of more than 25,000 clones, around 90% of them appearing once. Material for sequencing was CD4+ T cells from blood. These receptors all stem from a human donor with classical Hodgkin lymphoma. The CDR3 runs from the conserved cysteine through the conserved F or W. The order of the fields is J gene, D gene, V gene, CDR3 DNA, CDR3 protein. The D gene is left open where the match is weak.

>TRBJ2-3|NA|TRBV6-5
TGTGCCAGCAGTTACTCGAGGCAGGGTCCTGATACGCAGTATTTT
CASSYSRQGPDTQYF
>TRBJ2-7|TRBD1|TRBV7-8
TGTGCCAGCAGCCCTAGGACAGGGGGAATCTACGAGCAGTACTTC
CASSPRTGGIYEQYF
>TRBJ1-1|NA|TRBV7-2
TGTGCCAGCAATCTCCCGGGGGGCGAAAGCACTGAAGCTTTCTTT
CASNLPGGESTEAFF
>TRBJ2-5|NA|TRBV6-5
TGTGCCAGCAGACCCAGCCAGGGGACCGGGGAGACCCAGTACTTC
CASRPSQGTGETQYF
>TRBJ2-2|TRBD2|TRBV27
TGTGCCAGCAGTTTATGGGGACTAAACACCGGGGAGCTGTTTTTT
CASSLWGLNTGELFF
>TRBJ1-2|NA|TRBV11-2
TGTGCCAGCGGAGACAGCTATGGCTACACCTTC
CASGDSYGYTF
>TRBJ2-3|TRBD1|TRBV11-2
TGTGCCACAGCAAGAGAGGGGGCGAGGACAGATACGCAGTATTTT
CATAREGARTDTQYF
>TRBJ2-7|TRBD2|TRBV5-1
TGCGCCAGCAGCTTCAGCATAGCGGGAGTGGGGGAGCAGTACTTC
CASSFSIAGVGEQYF
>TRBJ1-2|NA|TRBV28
TGTGCCAGCACGGATTTCTATGGCTACACCTTC
CASTDFYGYTF
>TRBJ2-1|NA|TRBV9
TGTGCCAGCAGCGAGCACCGGGACGATCGCCCTGAGCAGTTCTTC
CASSEHRDDRPEQFF
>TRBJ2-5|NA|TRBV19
TGTGCCACCTCTTTGGGCGGAGGAAGGGGAGAGACCCAGTACTTC
CATSLGGGRGETQYF
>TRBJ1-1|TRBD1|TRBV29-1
TGCAGCGTTGGGAGACAGGGACCTGAAGCTTTCTTT
CSVGRQGPEAFF
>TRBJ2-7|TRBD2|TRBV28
TGTGCCAGCAGTTCGCCTAGCGGGAACTCCTACGAGCAGTACTTC
CASSSPSGNSYEQYF
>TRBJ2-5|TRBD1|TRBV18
TGTGCCAGCTCACCAAACAGGGGGCTGGGGGAAGAGACCCAGTACTTC
CASSPNRGLGEETQYF
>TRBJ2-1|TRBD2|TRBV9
TGTGCCAGCCAAGGACTAGCGGGAAACAATGAGCAGTTCTTC
CASQGLAGNNEQFF
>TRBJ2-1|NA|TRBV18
TGTGCCAGCTCCCGTTCCGGGGATGAGCAGTTCTTC
CASSRSGDEQFF
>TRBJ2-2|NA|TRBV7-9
TGTGCCAGCAGCCGAATACAGGGCTTAACGAACACCGGGGAGCTGTTTTTT
CASSRIQGLTNTGELFF
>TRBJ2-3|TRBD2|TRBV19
TGTGCCAGTAGTTCGACGGGACTAGCGGGAGCAGATACGCAGTATTTT
CASSSTGLAGADTQYF
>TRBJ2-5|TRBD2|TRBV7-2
TGTGCCAGCAGCTTAAATGGTCCGGCTAGCGGGATAGAGACCCAGTACTTC
CASSLNGPASGIETQYF
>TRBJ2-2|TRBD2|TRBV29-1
TGCAGCGTTGATACTAGCGGGATCGGGGAGCTGTTTTTT
CSVDTSGIGELFF
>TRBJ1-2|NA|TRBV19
TGTGCCAGTAGTATAGCGACGTCGGACTATGGCTACACCTTC
CASSIATSDYGYTF
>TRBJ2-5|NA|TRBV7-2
TGTGCCAGCAGCACGACAGTACAAGAGACCCAGTACTTC
CASSTTVQETQYF
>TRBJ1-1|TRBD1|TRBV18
TGTGCCAGCTCCCCCTCAGGGGGATACACTGAAGCTTTCTTT
CASSPSGGYTEAFF
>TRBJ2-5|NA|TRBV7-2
TGTGCCAGCAGCCCAGTGGGGGTGGGAGAGACCCAGTACTTC
CASSPVGVGETQYF
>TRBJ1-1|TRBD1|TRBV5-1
TGCGCCAGCACCATGACAGGGGAGAACACTGAAGCTTTCTTT
CASTMTGENTEAFF
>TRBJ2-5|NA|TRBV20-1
TGCAGTGCTGAGACTTGGGAGACCCAGTACTTC
CSAETWETQYF